The 9 T cell receptor beta chains below were found in one sample sequenced in a study of blood T cell repertoires in COVID-19. Generated by immunoSEQ multiplex PCR, the TCRdb table keeps only in-frame clones and is missing some. The sample yields about 210,000 clones, roughly 86% seen once. Sequencing used peripheral blood. The receptors were gathered from a woman aged 50 to 60 with active or convalescent COVID-19.

The V and J genes are TRBV5-1 and TRBJ2-1; a weak D match, TRBD2 (5 bases). V was pared by 0 bases and J by 7 bases, with 11 bases between. CDR1 and CDR2 (germline): SGHRS, YFSETQ. The CDR3 is 14 residues long. The CDR3 sequence is CASSLDLRGNEQFF. The CDR3 nucleotides read TGCGCCAGCAGCTTGGACCTCCGGGGAAATGAGCAGTTCTTC.

This clone was observed a handful of times. The rearrangement uses TRBV6-4 and TRBJ2-1; 7 bases fit TRBD1. Unmatched junction bases numbered 10, after V lost 3 bases and J lost 5 bases. The germline V gene encodes CDR1 MRHNA and CDR2 SNTAGT. There are 16 residues in the CDR3. The CDR3 DNA follows: TGTGCCAGCAGTGAGAAGGGGACAGTTGGCAACAATGAGCAGTTCTTC. This gives the protein CASSEKGTVGNNEQFF.

V is TRBV5-1 and J is TRBJ2-5; tentative D call: TRBD1 (6 bases). The CDR3 contains 14 residues. CDR1 and CDR2 from the germline V gene are SGHRS and YFSETQ. The ends were cut back, 0 bases at V and 5 bases at J, with 11 bases in the middle. Written as DNA, the CDR3 is TGCGCCAGCAGCTTGGCAGGGGATGCGGAGACCCAGTACTTC. Its protein product is CASSLAGDAETQYF.

The chain is built from TRBV9 and TRBJ1-1; a weak D match, TRBD1 (6 bases). The V and J ends lost 0 bases and 3 bases respectively, with 12 bases between them. Germline V gene lookup returns CDR1 SGDLS and CDR2 YYNGEE. The length of the CDR3 is 15 residues. The CDR3 reads CASSVGGGTDTEAFF. The CDR3 nucleotides are TGTGCCAGCAGCGTAGGAGGGGGTACGGACACTGAAGCTTTCTTT.

The chain couples TRBV4-2 to TRBJ1-4; possible D gene TRBD1, 5 bases. This CDR3 is built from 14 residues. V was trimmed by 4 bases and J by 7 bases, leaving 13 bases between them. Germline V gene data show CDR1 as LGHNA and CDR2 as YNFKEQ. CDR3 in amino acids: CASSLTLTVEKLFF. For the CDR3, the DNA is TGTGCCAGCAGCCTAACTCTGACAGTTGAAAAACTGTTTTTT.

CDR3 DNA: TGTGCCAGCAGCTCCAAGGGAGGACCGGTCTATGGCTACACCTTC. This translates into CASSSKGGPVYGYTF. The chain employs TRBV7-9 and TRBJ1-2; D remains unclear. Trimming stripped 4 bases from V and 4 bases from J, with 16 bases between. The CDR3 runs 15 residues. Germline V gives CDR1 SEHNR, CDR2 FQNEAQ (reference sequence).

V and J are TRBV18 and TRBJ1-1; D is possibly TRBD1 (6 bases). The V end lost 0 bases, the J end lost 2 bases, and 13 bases lay between the germline ends. This CDR3 region has 16 residues. CDR1 is KGHSH, CDR2 LQKENI, per germline. The CDR3, as DNA: TGTGCCAGCTCACCACCCAGGGGAAGAGTTAACACTGAAGCTTTCTTT. This translates into CASSPPRGRVNTEAFF.

V usage is TRBV13 and J usage is TRBJ1-4, with 7 bases identical to TRBD1. This CDR3 contains 16 residues. V shed 4 bases, J shed 8 bases, and the junction held 13 bases outside the gene matches. Germline lookup yields CDR1 PRHDT and CDR2 FYEKMQ (reference sequence). CDR3 protein: CASSSNSQGLNEKLFF. CDR3 in DNA: TGTGCCAGCAGCTCTAACTCACAGGGGCTCAACGAAAAACTGTTTTTT.

V usage is TRBV28 and J usage is TRBJ1-1, with 7 bases that match TRBD1. Trimming at V came to 4 bases and at J to 5 bases, leaving 13 bases not matched to a gene. In germline, CDR1 is MDHEN, CDR2 SYDVKM. The CDR3 is 16 residues long. CDR3 bases: TGTGCCAGCAGTTGGGGGGTATCAAGGGGGCGAACTGAAGCTTTCTTT. Protein product: CASSWGVSRGRTEAFF.